The sequence of this T cell receptor beta chain was determined in a study of blood T cell repertoires in COVID-19. Study as a whole: The United States, Italy and Spain were the sources of the acute and convalescent COVID-19 samples.

The germline V gene has CDR1 SGHTA and CDR2 FQGTGA. The CDR3 totals 16 residues. V trimming: 5 bases; J trimming: 0 bases; junction bases outside the gene matches: 5. Measured with immunoSEQ multiplex PCR; TCRdb has only the in-frame clones, and not every one. The table records tens of thousands of clones, roughly nine tenths of them present only once. The TCR originated in an older woman with COVID-19, enrolled during active disease. The chain has TRBV7-3 and TRBJ2-2; 8 bases are shared with TRBD2. Specimen: peripheral blood. The DNA of the CDR3 is TGTGCCAGCAGCCCCCCAGCGGGGGCGAACACCGGGGAGCTGTTTTTT. Protein sequence: CASSPPAGANTGELFF.